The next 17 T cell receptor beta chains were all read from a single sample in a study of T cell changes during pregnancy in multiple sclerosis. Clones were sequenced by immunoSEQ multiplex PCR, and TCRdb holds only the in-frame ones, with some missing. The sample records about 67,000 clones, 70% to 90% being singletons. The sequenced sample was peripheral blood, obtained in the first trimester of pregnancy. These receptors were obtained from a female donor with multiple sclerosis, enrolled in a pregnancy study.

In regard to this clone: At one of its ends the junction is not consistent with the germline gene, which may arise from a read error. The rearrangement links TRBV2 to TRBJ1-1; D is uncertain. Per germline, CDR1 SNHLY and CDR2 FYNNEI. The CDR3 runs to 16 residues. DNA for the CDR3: TGCTCTACTGCCCCCAGGTGGGAGCCCCCGGGCACTGAAGCTTTCTTT. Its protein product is CSTAPRWEPPGTEAFF.

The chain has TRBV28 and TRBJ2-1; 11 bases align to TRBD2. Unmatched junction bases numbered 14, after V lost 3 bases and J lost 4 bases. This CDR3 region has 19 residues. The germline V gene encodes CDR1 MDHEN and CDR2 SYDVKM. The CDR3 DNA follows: TGTGCCAGCAGTTTCGGGTTTTCCCTAGCGGGAGGAAATTACAATGAGCAGTTCTTC. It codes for CASSFGFSLAGGNYNEQFF.

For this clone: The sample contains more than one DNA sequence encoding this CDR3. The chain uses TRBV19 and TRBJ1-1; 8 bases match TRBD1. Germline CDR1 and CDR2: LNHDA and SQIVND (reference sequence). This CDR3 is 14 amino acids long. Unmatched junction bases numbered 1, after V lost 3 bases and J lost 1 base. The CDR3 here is CASSIGQGNTEAFF. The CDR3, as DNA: TGTGCCAGTAGTATCGGACAGGGGAACACTGAAGCTTTCTTT.

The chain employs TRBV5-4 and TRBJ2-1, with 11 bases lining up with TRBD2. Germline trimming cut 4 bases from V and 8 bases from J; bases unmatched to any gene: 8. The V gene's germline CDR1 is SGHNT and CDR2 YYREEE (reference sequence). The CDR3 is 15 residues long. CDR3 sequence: CASSVAGGPNDEQFF. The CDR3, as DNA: TGTGCCAGCAGCGTAGCGGGAGGGCCTAACGATGAGCAGTTCTTC.

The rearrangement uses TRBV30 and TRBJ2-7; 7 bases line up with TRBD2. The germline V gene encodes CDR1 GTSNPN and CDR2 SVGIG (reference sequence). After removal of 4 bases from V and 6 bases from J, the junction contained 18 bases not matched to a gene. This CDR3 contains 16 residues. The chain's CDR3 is CAWTITPGKPGGEQYF. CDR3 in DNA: TGTGCCTGGACTATCACCCCCGGGAAACCGGGGGGCGAGCAGTACTTC.

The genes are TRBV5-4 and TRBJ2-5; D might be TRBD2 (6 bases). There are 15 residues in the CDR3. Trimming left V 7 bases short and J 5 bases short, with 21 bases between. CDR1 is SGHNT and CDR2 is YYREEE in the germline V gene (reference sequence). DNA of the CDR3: TGTGCCAGCTCTGGTCCACCGGGAGACGCGGAGACCCAGTACTTC. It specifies CASSGPPGDAETQYF.

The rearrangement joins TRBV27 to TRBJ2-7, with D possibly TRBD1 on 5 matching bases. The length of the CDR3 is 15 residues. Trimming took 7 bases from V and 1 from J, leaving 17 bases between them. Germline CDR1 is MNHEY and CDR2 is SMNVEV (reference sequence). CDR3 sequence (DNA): TGTGCCAGCAACCCGTGGGGCAGGGCGTCCTACGAGCAGTACTTC. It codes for CASNPWGRASYEQYF.

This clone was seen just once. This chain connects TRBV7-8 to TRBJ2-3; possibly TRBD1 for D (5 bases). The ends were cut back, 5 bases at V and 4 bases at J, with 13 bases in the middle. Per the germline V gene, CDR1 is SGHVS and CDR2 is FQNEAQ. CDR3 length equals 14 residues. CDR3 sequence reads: CASSPRAMPDTQYF. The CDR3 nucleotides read TGTGCCAGCAGCCCCAGGGCCATGCCAGATACGCAGTATTTT.

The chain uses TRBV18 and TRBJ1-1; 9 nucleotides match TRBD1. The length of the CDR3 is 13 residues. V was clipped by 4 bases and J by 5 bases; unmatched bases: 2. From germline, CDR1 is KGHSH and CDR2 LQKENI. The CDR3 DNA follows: TGTGCCAGCTCACAGACAGGGGGGACTGAAGCTTTCTTT. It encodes CASSQTGGTEAFF. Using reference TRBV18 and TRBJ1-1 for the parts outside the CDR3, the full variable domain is NAGVMQNPRHLVRRRGQEARLRCSPMKGHSHVYWYRQLPEEGLKFMVYLQKENIIDESGMPKERFSAEFPKEGPSILRIQQVVRGDSAAYFCASSQTGGTEAFFGQGTRLTVV.

The CDR3 reads CASSMTSSYEQYF. In DNA, the CDR3 is TGTGCCAGCAGCATGACTAGCTCCTACGAGCAGTACTTC. The chain recombines TRBV5-6 with TRBJ2-7, with D perhaps TRBD2 (6 bases). V lost 4 bases and J 0 bases, leaving 8 bases between the germline ends. The CDR3 length is 13 residues. Germline CDR1 is SGHDT and CDR2 is YYEEEE.

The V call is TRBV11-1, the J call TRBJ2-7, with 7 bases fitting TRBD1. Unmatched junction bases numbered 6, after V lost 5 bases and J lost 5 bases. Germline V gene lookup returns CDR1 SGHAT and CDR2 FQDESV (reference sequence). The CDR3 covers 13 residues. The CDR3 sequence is CASSRDSENEQYF. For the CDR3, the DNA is TGTGCCAGCAGCCGGGACAGCGAAAACGAGCAGTACTTC.

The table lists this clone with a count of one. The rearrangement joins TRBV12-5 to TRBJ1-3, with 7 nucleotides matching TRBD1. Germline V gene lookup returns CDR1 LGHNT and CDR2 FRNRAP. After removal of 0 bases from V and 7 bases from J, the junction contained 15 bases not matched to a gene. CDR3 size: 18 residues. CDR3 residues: CASGLVPGTAKRANTIYF. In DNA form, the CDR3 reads TGTGCTAGTGGTTTGGTACCTGGGACAGCCAAAAGAGCGAACACCATATATTTT.

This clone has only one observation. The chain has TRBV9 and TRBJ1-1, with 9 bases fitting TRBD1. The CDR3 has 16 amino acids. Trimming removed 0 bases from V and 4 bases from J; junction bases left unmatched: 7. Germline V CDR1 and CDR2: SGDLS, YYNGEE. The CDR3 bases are TGTGCCAGCAGCGTAGATCGAGGACAGGGGAGCACTGAAGCTTTCTTT. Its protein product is CASSVDRGQGSTEAFF.

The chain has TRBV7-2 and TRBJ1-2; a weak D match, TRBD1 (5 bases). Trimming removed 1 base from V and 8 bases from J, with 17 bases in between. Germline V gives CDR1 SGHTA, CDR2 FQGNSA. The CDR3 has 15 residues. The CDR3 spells CASSLVVSGRDGYTF. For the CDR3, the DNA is TGTGCCAGCAGCTTAGTAGTATCAGGGAGGGACGGCTACACCTTC.

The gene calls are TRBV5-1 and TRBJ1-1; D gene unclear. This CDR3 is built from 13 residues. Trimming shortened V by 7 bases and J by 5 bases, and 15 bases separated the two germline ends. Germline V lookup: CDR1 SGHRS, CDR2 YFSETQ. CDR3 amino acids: CASSSPDMTEAFF. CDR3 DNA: TGCGCCAGCTCGAGTCCCGATATGACTGAAGCTTTCTTT.

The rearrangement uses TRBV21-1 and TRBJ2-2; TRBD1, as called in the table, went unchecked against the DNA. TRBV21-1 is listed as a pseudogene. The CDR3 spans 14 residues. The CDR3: CASEGTPNTGELFF. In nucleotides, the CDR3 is TGTGCCAGCGAAGGGACACCCAACACCGGGGAGCTGTTTTTT.

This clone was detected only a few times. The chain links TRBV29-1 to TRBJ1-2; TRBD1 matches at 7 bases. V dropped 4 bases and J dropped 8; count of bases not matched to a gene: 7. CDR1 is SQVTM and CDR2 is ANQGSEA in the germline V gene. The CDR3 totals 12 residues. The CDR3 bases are TGCAGCGTTGGGAAGACAGGGCGAGGCTACACCTTC. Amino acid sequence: CSVGKTGRGYTF. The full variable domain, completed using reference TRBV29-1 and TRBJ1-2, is SAVISQKPSRDICQRGTSLTIQCQVDSQVTMMFWYRQQPGQSLTLIATANQGSEATYESGFVIDKFPISRPNLTFSTLTVSNMSPEDSSIYLCSVGKTGRGYTFGSGTRLTVV.